This T cell receptor (beta chain) was obtained from a study of glioma-infiltrating T cells. Study findings and constraints: Gliomas, especially low-grade, showed above-expected tissue-blood divergence; non-neoplastic patients showed below. Tissue and blood shared very few CDR3 sequences.

The iRepertoire nested amplicon-rescue multiplex PCR amplified TCR alpha and beta CDR3s from RNA. Input was about 100-450 ng of tissue mRNA or PBMC total RNA. MiXCR, run by TCRdb on the multiplex PCR reads, gives a single entry per CDR3 protein. The sample consists of about 9,200 distinct CDR3 sequences, under 60% of them appearing once. Germline CDR1 reads WSHSY; CDR2 reads SAAADI. The CDR3 covers 12 residues. As for this clonotype: Its matching antigen is unknown. The junction shows a germline mismatch at one end, possibly a read error.

This chain links TRBV10-2 with TRBJ2-5; D may be TRBD2 (6 bases). Specimen: glioma tissue, nonneoplastic brain tissue, or PBMCs (not recorded which). The receptor's source is a human donor with low-grade glioma or glioblastoma, undergoing nonglioma brain surgery, or in good health (not recorded which). The CDR3 nucleotides are TGCGCAAGCAAAAGGGGAGGAGAGACCAAGTACTTC. This codes for CASKRGGETKYF.